This T cell receptor (beta chain) was sequenced for a study of T-cell memory formation after mild COVID-19. Study summary: Largely, TCR clusters stayed within a single donor.

From the 5' RACE reads, TCRdb called clonotypes with MiXCR, one entry per CDR3 protein. The top ten clones hold roughly 13% of a sample with roughly 320,000 distinct CDR3 sequences, under 30% of them seen once. This CDR3 spans 12 amino acids. Trimming pared 6 bases from V and 1 base from J, leaving 6 bases between. The V gene's germline CDR1 is SNHLY and CDR2 FYNNEI. The sequenced material came from PBMCs or a T cell subset sorted from them (not recorded which). V gene TRBV2 combines with J gene TRBJ1-1; D is unclear. This TCR was sampled from an adult woman who had mild COVID-19 (a few samples of this study predate the infection). Cell type and time point are not known. The CDR3, as DNA: TGTGCCAGCAGATTCACGAACACTGAAGCTTTCTTT. Amino acid sequence: CASRFTNTEAFF.